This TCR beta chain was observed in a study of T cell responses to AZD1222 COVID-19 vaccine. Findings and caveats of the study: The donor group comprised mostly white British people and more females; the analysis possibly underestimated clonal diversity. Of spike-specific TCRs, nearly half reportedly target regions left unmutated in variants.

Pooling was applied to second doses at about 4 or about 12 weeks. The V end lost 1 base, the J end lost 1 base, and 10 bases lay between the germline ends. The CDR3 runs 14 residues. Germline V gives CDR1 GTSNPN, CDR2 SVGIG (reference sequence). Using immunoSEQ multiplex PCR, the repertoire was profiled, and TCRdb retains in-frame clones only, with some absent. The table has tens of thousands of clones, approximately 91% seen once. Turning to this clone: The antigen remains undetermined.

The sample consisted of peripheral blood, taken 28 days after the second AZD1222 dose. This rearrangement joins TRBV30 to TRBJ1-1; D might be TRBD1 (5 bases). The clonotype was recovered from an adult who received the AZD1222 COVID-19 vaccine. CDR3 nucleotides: TGTGCCTGGAGTGCCCGGGGGGGGAACACTGAAGCTTTCTTT. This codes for CAWSARGGNTEAFF.